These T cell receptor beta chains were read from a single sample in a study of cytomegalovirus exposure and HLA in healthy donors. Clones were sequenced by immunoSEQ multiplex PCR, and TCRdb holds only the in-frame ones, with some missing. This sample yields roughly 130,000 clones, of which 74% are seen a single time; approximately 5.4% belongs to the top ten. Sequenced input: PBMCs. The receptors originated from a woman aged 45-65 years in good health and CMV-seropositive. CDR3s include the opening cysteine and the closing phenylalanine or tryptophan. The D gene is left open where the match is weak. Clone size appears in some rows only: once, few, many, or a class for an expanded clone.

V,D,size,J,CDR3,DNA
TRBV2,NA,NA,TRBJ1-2,CASSEVDTGYGYTF,TGTGCCAGCAGTGAAGTGGACACGGGCTATGGCTACACCTTC
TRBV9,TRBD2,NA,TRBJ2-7,CASSAQRGPPYEQYF,TGTGCCAGCAGCGCCCAGCGGGGGCCACCTTACGAGCAGTACTTC
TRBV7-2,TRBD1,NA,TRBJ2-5,CASSLLLGGAETQYF,TGTGCCAGCAGCTTATTATTAGGGGGCGCGGAGACCCAGTACTTC
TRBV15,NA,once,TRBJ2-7,CATRGGDPRGEQYF,TGTGCCACCAGAGGCGGGGACCCTCGTGGCGAGCAGTACTTC
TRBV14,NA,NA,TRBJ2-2,CASSQQLVDTGELFF,TGTGCCAGCAGCCAACAACTAGTTGACACCGGGGAGCTGTTTTTT
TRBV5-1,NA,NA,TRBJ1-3,CASSLEQAGNTIYF,TGCGCCAGCAGCTTGGAACAGGCTGGAAACACCATATATTTT
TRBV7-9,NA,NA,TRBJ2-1,CASSLGRSNEQFF,TGTGCCAGCAGCTTAGGGAGATCCAATGAGCAGTTCTTC
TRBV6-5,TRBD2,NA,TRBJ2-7,CASTLAGTSEQYF,TGTGCCAGCACCCTAGCGGGGACATCCGAGCAGTACTTC
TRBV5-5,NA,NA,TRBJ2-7,CASSPQAGRDEQYF,TGTGCCAGCAGCCCCCAGGCAGGGCGCGACGAGCAGTACTTC
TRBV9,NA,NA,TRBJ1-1,CASSAPTGMNTEAFF,TGTGCCAGCAGCGCGCCGACGGGAATGAACACTGAAGCTTTCTTT
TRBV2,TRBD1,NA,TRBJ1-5,CASSDRAGSNQPQHF,TGTGCCAGCAGCGACAGGGCAGGAAGCAATCAGCCCCAGCATTTT
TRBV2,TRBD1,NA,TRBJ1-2,CASRLLQGACGYTF,TGTGCCAGCAGACTACTACAGGGGGCGTGCGGCTACACCTTC
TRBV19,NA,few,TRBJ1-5,CASSIVLGAGVNQPQHF,TGTGCCAGTAGTATAGTTTTGGGGGCAGGGGTTAATCAGCCCCAGCATTTT
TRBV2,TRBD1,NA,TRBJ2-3,CASSVPLDRSSTDTQYF,TGTGCCAGCAGTGTCCCTTTGGACAGGTCTAGCACAGATACGCAGTATTTT
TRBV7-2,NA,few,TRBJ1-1,CASSLDRRGNTEAFF,TGTGCCAGCAGCTTAGACCGTCGGGGAAACACTGAAGCTTTCTTT
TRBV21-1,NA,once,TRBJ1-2,CASSKLRGAGYGYTF,TGTGCCAGCAGCAAACTCAGGGGGGCAGGCTATGGCTACACCTTC
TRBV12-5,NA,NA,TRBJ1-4,CASGLKLGYQATNEKLFF,TGTGCTAGTGGTTTGAAGCTGGGCTACCAGGCAACTAATGAAAAACTGTTTTTT
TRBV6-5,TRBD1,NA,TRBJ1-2,CASSYRQGRGYTF,TGTGCCAGCAGTTACAGACAGGGACGGGGCTACACCTTC
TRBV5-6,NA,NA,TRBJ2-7,CASSLGSGPYEQYF,TGTGCCAGCAGCTTGGGATCAGGTCCCTACGAGCAGTACTTC
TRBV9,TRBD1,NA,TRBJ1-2,CASSGDRKTEYGYTF,TGTGCCAGCAGCGGGGACAGGAAAACTGAATATGGCTACACCTTC
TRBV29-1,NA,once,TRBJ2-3,CSVGGGPTPLSDTQYF,TGCAGCGTTGGAGGGGGACCGACACCCCTGTCAGATACGCAGTATTTT
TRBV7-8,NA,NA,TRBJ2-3,CASSLRDLAPDTQYF,TGTGCCAGCAGCTTACGGGACTTAGCTCCAGATACGCAGTATTTT
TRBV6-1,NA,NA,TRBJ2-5,CASSDRVDQYF,TGTGCCAGCAGTGATCGGGTAGACCAGTACTTC
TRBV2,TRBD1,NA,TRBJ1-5,CASSSSDRSQPQHF,TGTGCCAGCAGCTCCTCGGACAGGTCGCAGCCCCAGCATTTT
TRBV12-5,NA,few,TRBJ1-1,CASGKDNTEAFF,TGTGCTAGCGGGAAGGATAACACTGAAGCTTTCTTT
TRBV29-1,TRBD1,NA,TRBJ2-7,CSVRSYRGPSEQYF,TGCAGCGTCAGGTCGTACAGGGGGCCCTCCGAGCAGTACTTC
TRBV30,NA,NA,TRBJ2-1,CAWSPVFYNEQFF,TGTGCCTGGAGCCCAGTTTTCTACAATGAGCAGTTCTTC
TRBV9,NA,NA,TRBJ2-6,CASSATGGSGANVLTF,TGTGCCAGCAGCGCTACAGGCGGTTCAGGGGCCAACGTCCTGACTTTC
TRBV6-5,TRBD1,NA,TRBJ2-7,CASTTGDEQYF,TGTGCCAGCACCACAGGGGACGAGCAGTACTTC
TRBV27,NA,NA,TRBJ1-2,CASSPNGQRNYGYTF,TGTGCCAGCAGCCCCAATGGACAGCGTAACTATGGCTACACCTTC
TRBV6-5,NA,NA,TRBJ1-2,CASSARRAANYGYTF,TGTGCCAGCAGTGCCAGGCGAGCAGCTAACTATGGCTACACCTTC
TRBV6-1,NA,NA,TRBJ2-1,CASSEQTSSYNEQFF,TGTGCCAGCAGTGAACAGACAAGCTCCTACAATGAGCAGTTCTTC
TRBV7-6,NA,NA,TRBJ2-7,CASSSSTGAYEQYF,TGTGCCAGCAGCTCATCGACAGGAGCCTACGAGCAGTACTTC